These 19 T cell receptor beta chains were all obtained from the same sample, sequenced in a study of blood T cells in healthy people across ages (dated by TCRdb to the mid-2010s). Library prep was done by 5' RACE. Data came from an Illumina HiSeq 2500. A second roughly 6 to 11 cycle PCR used a sample-barcoded 5' primer and a J-beta primer mix. The raw public data were reprocessed by TCRdb itself: fastp quality trimming at Q25, MiXCR clonotype calling, in-frame beta chains only. For every CDR3 protein sequence, its rows merge into one entry that carries the most common genes and DNA. This sample comprises hundreds of thousands of distinct CDR3 sequences, about 55% of them detected only once. The ten largest account for about 42% of the sample. Source material: blood. The receptors derive from a man older than 75 in good health.

The chain links TRBV5-4 to TRBJ2-1; 8 nucleotides agree with TRBD2. CDR3 length equals 15 residues. The ends lost 2 bases at V and 7 bases at J; junction bases unmatched: 8. Germline V gene data show CDR1 as SGHNT and CDR2 as YYREEE (reference sequence). The CDR3 DNA reads as TGTGCCAGCAGCTTATCCGGGAGGGCGAGAAATGAGCAGTTCTTC. Translating it yields CASSLSGRARNEQFF.

V usage is TRBV2 and J usage is TRBJ2-7; perhaps D is TRBD1 or TRBD2 (5 bases each). V was clipped by 8 bases and J by 0 bases, with 14 bases between them. Germline assignment: CDR1 SNHLY and CDR2 FYNNEI. The CDR3 covers 14 residues. The CDR3 DNA reads as TGTGCCAGCGGGGAGTACAGGAGCTCCTACGAGCAGTACTTC. It specifies CASGEYRSSYEQYF.

CDR3 sequence (DNA): TGTGCCAGCAGCTTAGTGGAAGCAGGGGAGTTTCCTGTAACTAATGAAAAACTGTTTTTT. Protein: CASSLVEAGEFPVTNEKLFF. This chain joins TRBV7-8 and TRBJ1-4; TRBD1 might be the D (6 bases). The CDR3 length is 20 residues. Between the trimmed V and J ends, which lost 1 base and 1 base, there was a span of 22 bases. Germline CDR1 and CDR2: SGHVS and FQNEAQ.

This clonotype was found a few times. V usage is TRBV21-1 and J usage is TRBJ2-3; no check of the table's D call, TRBD2, against the DNA was made. TRBV21-1 is assigned pseudogene status. The CDR3 has 16 amino acids. The CDR3 spells CASRPGLAGGPRYAYF. The CDR3 DNA follows: TGTGCCAGCAGGCCGGGCCTAGCGGGAGGGCCTAGATACGCGTATTTT.

The chain is built from TRBV2 and TRBJ2-1, with D tentatively TRBD1 (6 bases). The CDR3 totals 12 residues. V shed 8 bases and J shed 5 bases, with 10 bases lying between them. Germline V gene lookup returns CDR1 SNHLY and CDR2 FYNNEI. The CDR3 nucleotides read TGTGCCAGCCGGGACACCGACAATGAGCAGTTCTTC. Translating it yields CASRDTDNEQFF.

This clonotype was observed a handful of times. V usage is TRBV11-2 and J usage is TRBJ2-7; no firm D call. Per germline, CDR1 SGHAT and CDR2 FQNNGV. CDR3 length: 14 residues. Trimming stripped 4 bases from V and 2 bases from J, with 12 bases between. CDR3: CASSSSRPTYEQYF. CDR3 bases: TGTGCCAGCAGCTCAAGCCGGCCTACCTACGAGCAGTACTTC.

As for this clonotype: A clone one base away is much larger, so this may be a read error. This chain connects TRBV7-2 to TRBJ2-7; weak D call: TRBD1 (6 bases). CDR3 length: 14 residues. Germline V lookup: CDR1 SGHTA, CDR2 FQGNSA. Trimming shortened V by 11 bases and J by 2 bases, and 19 bases separated the two germline ends. CDR3 DNA: TGTGCCTCTTCCAGTGGGGACATAGCCTACGAGCAGTACTTC. Its translation is CASSSGDIAYEQYF.

This clonotype was recorded a few times. This sequence joins TRBV3-1 and TRBJ2-7, with D perhaps matching TRBD2 (6 bases). The V gene's germline CDR1 is LGHDT and CDR2 YNNKEL (reference sequence). The V end was cut by 7 bases, the J end by 0 bases, with 13 bases between. CDR3 length: 14 amino acids. The chain's CDR3 is CASTPGGSSYEQYF. CDR3 in DNA: TGTGCCAGCACTCCCGGAGGGAGCTCCTACGAGCAGTACTTC.

CDR3 DNA sequence: TGCGCCAGCAGCTTGGCCTTAGGGGGCGCTGAGACCCAGTACTTC. It encodes CASSLALGGAETQYF. The chain carries TRBV5-1 and TRBJ2-5, with 7 bases identical to TRBD1. This CDR3 spans 15 amino acids. CDR1 and CDR2 (germline): SGHRS, YFSETQ. V was clipped by 0 bases and J by 5 bases; unmatched bases: 7.

This clonotype came up once. This chain connects TRBV29-1 to TRBJ2-3; 12 positions match TRBD2. The CDR3 has 13 amino acids. CDR1 and CDR2 from the germline V gene are SQVTM and ANQGSEA. CDR3: CNGGLAGTDTQYF. The CDR3 DNA follows: TGCAACGGCGGACTAGCGGGAACAGATACGCAGTATTTT.

This sequence joins TRBV6-1 and TRBJ2-1; 13 positions agree with TRBD2. J was trimmed by 2 bases and V by 7 bases; bases with no gene match: 5. The CDR3 has 16 amino acids. CDR1 is MNHNS, CDR2 SASEGT, per germline. The CDR3 region has the DNA TGTGCCAGCACCGTGACTAGCGGGGGGACCTACAATGAGCAGTTCTTC. Its protein product is CASTVTSGGTYNEQFF.

CDR3 region: CASSQLGQVRNSPLHF. The CDR3 nucleotides are TGTGCCAGCAGCCAACTAGGACAGGTCCGTAATTCACCCCTCCACTTT. V gene TRBV3-1 combines with J gene TRBJ1-6; TRBD1 aligns across 7 bases. The CDR3 covers 16 residues. V lost 2 bases, J lost 6 bases, and 7 bases stayed unmatched. Germline CDR1 is LGHDT and CDR2 is YNNKEL (reference sequence).

This clonotype showed up just a few times. The chain joins TRBV4-2 to TRBJ2-1; 9 bases match TRBD2. The germline CDR1 and CDR2 sequences are LGHNA and YNFKEQ. The CDR3 is 20 residues long. The V segment lost 4 bases and the J segment 0 bases; nucleotides outside the gene matches: 16. The CDR3 nucleotides read TGTGCCAGCAGCCCCGGGGTAGCGGGAGTCGGCAAAACCTCCTACAATGAGCAGTTCTTC. This translates into CASSPGVAGVGKTSYNEQFF.

The gene calls are TRBV20-1 and TRBJ2-4, with 10 bases matching TRBD2. The closer fit of TRBJ2-7 to the DNA end suggests the J call may be wrong. The CDR3 spans 13 residues. The germline CDR1 and CDR2 sequences are DFQATT and SNEGSKA (reference sequence). The CDR3 region has the DNA TGCAGTGCTAGGTCGACTAGCGGGTACGAGCAGTACTTC. Encoded protein: CSARSTSGYEQYF.

A word on this clonotype: Given a much more abundant clone one base away, this may be a read error. The rearrangement joins TRBV3-1 to TRBJ2-1; 10 nucleotides line up with TRBD1. This CDR3 region has 14 residues. The V and J ends lost 5 bases and 7 bases, in that order; junction bases with no gene match: 5. Per germline, CDR1 LGHDT and CDR2 YNNKEL (reference sequence). The CDR3, as DNA: TGTGCCAGCAGCGGCCGGGACAGGGGTAATGAGCAGTTCTTC. Encoded protein: CASSGRDRGNEQFF.

V gene TRBV20-1 combines with J gene TRBJ2-5, with 7 bases aligning to TRBD2. Unmatched junction bases numbered 15, after V lost 3 bases and J lost 11 bases. CDR3 length equals 14 residues. Germline lookup yields CDR1 DFQATT and CDR2 SNEGSKA (reference sequence). The CDR3 DNA follows: TGCAGTGCTAGCAATGACCCAAGTTGGCGGGAGCAGTACTTC. Protein sequence: CSASNDPSWREQYF.

There are a few counts of this clonotype. The V gene is TRBV4-1, the J gene TRBJ2-5, with TRBD2 matching 9 bases. Germline V lookup: CDR1 MGHRA, CDR2 YSYEKL. This CDR3 comprises 17 residues. V dropped 3 bases and J dropped 4; count of bases not matched to a gene: 12. This CDR3 is CASSHMTSGTYPETQYF. In DNA form, the CDR3 reads TGCGCCAGCAGCCATATGACTAGCGGAACCTATCCAGAGACCCAGTACTTC.

This clonotype was seen more than once but under ten times. The chain combines TRBV7-2 with TRBJ2-3; 9 bases map to TRBD1. This CDR3 is 15 amino acids long. In germline, CDR1 is SGHTA, CDR2 FQGNSA. Trimming took 1 base from V and 6 from J; bases not matched to a gene: 5. The CDR3 region has the DNA TGTGCCAGCAGCTTAGTGACAGGGGGGGAGGATACGCAGTATTTT. Protein: CASSLVTGGEDTQYF.

The V call is TRBV27, the J call TRBJ2-5; 8 positions agree with TRBD2. V lost 5 bases, J lost 4 bases, and 12 bases stayed unmatched. CDR1 is MNHEY and CDR2 is SMNVEV in the germline V gene (reference sequence). There are 16 residues in the CDR3. The CDR3 loop reads CASSRGGSGRRETQYF. CDR3 sequence (DNA): TGTGCCAGCAGTCGGGGGGGAAGCGGGAGACGAGAGACCCAGTACTTC.